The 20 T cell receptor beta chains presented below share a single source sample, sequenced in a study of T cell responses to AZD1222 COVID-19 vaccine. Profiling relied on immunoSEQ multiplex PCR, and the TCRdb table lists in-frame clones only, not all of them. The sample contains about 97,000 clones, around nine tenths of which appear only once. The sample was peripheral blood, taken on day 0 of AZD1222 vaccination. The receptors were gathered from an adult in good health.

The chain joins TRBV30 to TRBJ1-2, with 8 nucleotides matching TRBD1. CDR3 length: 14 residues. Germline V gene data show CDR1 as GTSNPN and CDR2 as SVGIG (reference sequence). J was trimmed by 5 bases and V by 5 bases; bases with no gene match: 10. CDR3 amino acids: CAWFAGTGGYGYTF. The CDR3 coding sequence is TGTGCCTGGTTTGCCGGGACAGGAGGTTATGGCTACACCTTC.

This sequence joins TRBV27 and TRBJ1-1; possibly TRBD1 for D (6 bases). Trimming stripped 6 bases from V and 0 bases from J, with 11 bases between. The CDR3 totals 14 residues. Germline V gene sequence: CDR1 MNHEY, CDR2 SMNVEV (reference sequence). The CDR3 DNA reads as TGTGCCAGCAGCCTCACAGGGATGAACACTGAAGCTTTCTTT. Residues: CASSLTGMNTEAFF.

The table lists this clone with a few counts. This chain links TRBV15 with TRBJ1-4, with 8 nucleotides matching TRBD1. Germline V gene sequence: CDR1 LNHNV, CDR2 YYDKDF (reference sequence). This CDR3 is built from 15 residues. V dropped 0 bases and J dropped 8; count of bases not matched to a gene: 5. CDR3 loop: CATSREGQAGEKLFF. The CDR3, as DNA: TGTGCCACCAGCAGAGAGGGACAGGCGGGCGAAAAACTGTTTTTT.

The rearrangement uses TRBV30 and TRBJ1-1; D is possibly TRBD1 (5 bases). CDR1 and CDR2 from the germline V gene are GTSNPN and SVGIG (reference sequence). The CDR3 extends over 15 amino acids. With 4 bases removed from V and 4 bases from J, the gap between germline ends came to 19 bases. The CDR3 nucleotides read TGTGCCTGGACCCCTCGGGAGGGGCTCGGCACTGAAGCTTTCTTT. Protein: CAWTPREGLGTEAFF.

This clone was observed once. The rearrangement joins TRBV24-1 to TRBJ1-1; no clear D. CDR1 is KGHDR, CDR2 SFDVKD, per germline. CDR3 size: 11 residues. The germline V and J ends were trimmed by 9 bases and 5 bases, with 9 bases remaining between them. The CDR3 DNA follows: TGTGCCACCTACAAGTCGACTGAAGCTTTCTTT. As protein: CATYKSTEAFF.

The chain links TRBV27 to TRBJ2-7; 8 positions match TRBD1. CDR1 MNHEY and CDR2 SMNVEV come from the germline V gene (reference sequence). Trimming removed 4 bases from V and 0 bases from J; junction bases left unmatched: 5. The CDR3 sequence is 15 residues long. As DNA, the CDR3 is TGTGCCAGCAGTTACCGGACAGGGTCCTCCTACGAGCAGTACTTC. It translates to CASSYRTGSSYEQYF.

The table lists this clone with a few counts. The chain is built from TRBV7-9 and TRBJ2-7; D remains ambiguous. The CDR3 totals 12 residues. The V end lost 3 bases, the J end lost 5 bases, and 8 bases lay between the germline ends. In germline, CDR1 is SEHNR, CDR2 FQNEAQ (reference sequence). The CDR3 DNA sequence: TGTGCCAGCAGCTTTAATACCCACGAGCAGTACTTC. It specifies CASSFNTHEQYF.

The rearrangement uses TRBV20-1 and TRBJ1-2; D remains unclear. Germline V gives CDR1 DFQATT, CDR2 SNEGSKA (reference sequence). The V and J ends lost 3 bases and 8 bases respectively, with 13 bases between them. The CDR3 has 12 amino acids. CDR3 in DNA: TGCAGTGCTAGTCCGCACCTCGGGGGCTACACCTTC. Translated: CSASPHLGGYTF.

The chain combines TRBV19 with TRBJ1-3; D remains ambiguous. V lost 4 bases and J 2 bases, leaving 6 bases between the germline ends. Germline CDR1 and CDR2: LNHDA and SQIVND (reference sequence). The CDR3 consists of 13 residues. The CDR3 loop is CASSKRTGNTIYF. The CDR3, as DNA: TGTGCCAGTAGTAAACGGACTGGAAACACCATATATTTT. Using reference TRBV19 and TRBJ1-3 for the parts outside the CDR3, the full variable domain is DGGITQSPKYLFRKEGQNVTLSCEQNLNHDAMYWYRQDPGQGLRLIYYSQIVNDFQKGDIAEGYSVSREKKESFPLTVTSAQKNPTAFYLCASSKRTGNTIYFGEGSWLTVV.

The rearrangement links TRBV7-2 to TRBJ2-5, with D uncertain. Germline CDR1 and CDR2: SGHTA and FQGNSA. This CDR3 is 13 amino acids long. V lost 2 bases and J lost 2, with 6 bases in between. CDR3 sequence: CASSLSAQETQYF. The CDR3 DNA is TGTGCCAGCAGCTTATCGGCACAAGAGACCCAGTACTTC.

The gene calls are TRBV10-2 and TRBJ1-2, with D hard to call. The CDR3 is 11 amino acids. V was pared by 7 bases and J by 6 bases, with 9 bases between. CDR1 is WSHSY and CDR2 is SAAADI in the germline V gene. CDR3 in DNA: TGCGCCAGCACGACGGGAGATGGCTACACCTTC. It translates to CASTTGDGYTF.

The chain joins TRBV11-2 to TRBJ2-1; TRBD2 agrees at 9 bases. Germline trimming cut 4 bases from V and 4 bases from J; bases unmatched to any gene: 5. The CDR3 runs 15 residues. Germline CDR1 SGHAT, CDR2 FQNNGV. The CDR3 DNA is TGTGCCAGCAGCTGGATAGCGGGGGCATACAATGAGCAGTTCTTC. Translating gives CASSWIAGAYNEQFF.

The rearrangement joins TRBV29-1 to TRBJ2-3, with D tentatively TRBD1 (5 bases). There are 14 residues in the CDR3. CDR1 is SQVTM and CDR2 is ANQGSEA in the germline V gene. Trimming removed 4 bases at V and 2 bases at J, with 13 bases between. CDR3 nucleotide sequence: TGCAGCGTTGCAGGGCCGCCTTCCACAGATACGCAGTATTTT. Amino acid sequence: CSVAGPPSTDTQYF.

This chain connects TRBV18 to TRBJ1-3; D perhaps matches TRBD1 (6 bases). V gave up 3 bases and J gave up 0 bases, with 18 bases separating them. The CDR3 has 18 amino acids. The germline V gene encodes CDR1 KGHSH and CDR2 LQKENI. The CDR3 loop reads CASSPFGPGAISGNTIYF. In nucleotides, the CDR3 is TGTGCCAGCTCACCTTTTGGGCCAGGGGCTATCTCTGGAAACACCATATATTTT.

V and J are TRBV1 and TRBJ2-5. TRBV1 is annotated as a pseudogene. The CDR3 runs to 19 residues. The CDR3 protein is CTSSQDTVGGHQHQETQYF. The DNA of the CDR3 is TGCACCAGCAGCCAAGATACGGTCGGGGGCCACCAACATCAAGAGACCCAGTACTTC.

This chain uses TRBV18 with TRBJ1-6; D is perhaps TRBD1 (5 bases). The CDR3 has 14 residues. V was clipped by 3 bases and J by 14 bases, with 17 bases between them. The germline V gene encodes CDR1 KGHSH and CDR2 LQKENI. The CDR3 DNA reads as TGTGCCAGCTCACCCTCCGGGACGAGGGATACCCTCCACTTT. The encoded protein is CASSPSGTRDTLHF. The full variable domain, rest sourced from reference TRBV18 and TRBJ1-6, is NAGVMQNPRHLVRRRGQEARLRCSPMKGHSHVYWYRQLPEEGLKFMVYLQKENIIDESGMPKERFSAEFPKEGPSILRIQQVVRGDSAAYFCASSPSGTRDTLHFGNGTRLTVT.

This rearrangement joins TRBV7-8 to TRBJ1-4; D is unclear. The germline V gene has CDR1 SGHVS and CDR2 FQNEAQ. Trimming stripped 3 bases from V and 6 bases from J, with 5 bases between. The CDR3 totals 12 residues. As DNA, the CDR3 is TGTGCCAGCAGCTTTCTGGATGAAAAACTGTTTTTT. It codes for CASSFLDEKLFF. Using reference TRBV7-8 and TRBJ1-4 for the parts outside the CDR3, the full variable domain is GAGVSQSPRYKVAKRGQDVALRCDPISGHVSLFWYQQALGQGPEFLTYFQNEAQLDKSGLPSDRFFAERPEGSVSTLKIQRTQQEDSAVYLCASSFLDEKLFFGSGTQLSVL.

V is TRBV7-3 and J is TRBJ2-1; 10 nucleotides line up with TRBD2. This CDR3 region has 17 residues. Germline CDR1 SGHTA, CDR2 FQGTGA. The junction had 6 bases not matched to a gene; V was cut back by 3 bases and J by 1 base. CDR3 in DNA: TGTGCCAGCAGCTTGACCCAACTAGCGGGGTCCTACAATGAGCAGTTCTTC. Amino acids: CASSLTQLAGSYNEQFF.

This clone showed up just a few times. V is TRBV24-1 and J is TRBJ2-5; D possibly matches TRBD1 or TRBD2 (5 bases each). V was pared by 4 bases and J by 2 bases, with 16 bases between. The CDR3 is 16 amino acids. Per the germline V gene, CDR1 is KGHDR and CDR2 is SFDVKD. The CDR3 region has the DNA TGTGCCACCAGTGAGCCCGGGACCGGAGCACAAGAGACCCAGTACTTC. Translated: CATSEPGTGAQETQYF.

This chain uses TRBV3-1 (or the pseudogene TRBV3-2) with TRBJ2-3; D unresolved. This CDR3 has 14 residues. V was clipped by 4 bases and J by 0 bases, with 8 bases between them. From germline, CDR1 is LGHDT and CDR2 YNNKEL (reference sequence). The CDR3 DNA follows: TGTGCCAGCAGCCGTAGCACTAGCACAGATACGCAGTATTTT. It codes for CASSRSTSTDTQYF.